These 3 T cell receptor beta chains came from one sample sequenced in a study of metastatic and nonmetastatic thyroid tumors. No patient had received any treatment before thyroid surgery. Using MiXCR, TCRdb re-called clones from the PCR reads. The table lists 49,000 or so clones, around a quarter of them singletons. The sequencing input was blood. Source of these receptors: a male donor with papillary thyroid cancer or a benign thyroid nodule (not recorded which). Some clones in this sample may be carry-over from other donors' samples.

In this sample, this clone turned up many times. This chain joins TRBV9 and TRBJ2-7; 8 nucleotides match TRBD1. Germline V lookup: CDR1 SGDLS, CDR2 YYNGEE. V was clipped by 2 bases and J by 0 bases; unmatched bases: 1. The CDR3 is made up of 14 amino acids. This chain's CDR3 is CASSVTGGSYEQYF. CDR3 coding DNA: TGTGCCAGCAGCGTTACAGGGGGCTCCTACGAGCAGTACTTC.

This clone was recorded a few times. The chain couples TRBV20-1 to TRBJ2-1; 11 nucleotides match TRBD2. J gave up 10 bases and V 1 base, and 6 bases lay outside the gene matches. The length of the CDR3 is 14 residues. Per germline, CDR1 DFQATT and CDR2 SNEGSKA (reference sequence). The CDR3 reads CSARGLAGHGEQFF. DNA for the CDR3: TGCAGTGCTAGAGGACTAGCGGGGCATGGAGAGCAGTTCTTC.

The V call is TRBV5-4, the J call TRBJ2-7; D perhaps matches TRBD1 (6 bases). Trimming removed 1 base from V and 3 bases from J, with 17 bases in between. The CDR3 covers 16 residues. Germline CDR1 SGHNT, CDR2 YYREEE (reference sequence). The CDR3 bases are TGTGCCAGCAGCTTGTCCAGGGGCAGGGGTAGCTACGAGCAGTACTTC. Its translation: CASSLSRGRGSYEQYF.